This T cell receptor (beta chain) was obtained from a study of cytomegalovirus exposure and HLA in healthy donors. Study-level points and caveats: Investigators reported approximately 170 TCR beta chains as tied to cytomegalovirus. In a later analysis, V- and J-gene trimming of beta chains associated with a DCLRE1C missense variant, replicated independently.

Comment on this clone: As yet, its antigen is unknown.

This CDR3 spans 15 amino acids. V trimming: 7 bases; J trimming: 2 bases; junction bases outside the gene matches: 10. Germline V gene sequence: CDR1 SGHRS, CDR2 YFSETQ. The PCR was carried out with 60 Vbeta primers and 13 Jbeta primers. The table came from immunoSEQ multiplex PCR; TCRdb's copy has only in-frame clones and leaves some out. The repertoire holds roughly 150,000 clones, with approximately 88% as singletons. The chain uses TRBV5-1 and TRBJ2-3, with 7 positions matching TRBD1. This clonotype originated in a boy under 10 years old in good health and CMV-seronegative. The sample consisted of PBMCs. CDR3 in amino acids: CASERGLQATDTQYF. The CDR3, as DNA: TGCGCCAGCGAGAGGGGGCTACAGGCCACAGATACGCAGTATTTT.